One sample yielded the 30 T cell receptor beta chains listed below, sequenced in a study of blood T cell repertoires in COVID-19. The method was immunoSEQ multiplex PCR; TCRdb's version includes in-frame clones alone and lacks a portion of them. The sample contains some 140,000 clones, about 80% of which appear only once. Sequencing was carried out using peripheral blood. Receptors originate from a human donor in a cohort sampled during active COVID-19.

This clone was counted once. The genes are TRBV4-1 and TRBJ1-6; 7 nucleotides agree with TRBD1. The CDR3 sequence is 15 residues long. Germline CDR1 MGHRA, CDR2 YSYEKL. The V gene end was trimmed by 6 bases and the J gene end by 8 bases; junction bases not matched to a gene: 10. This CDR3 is CASSSTGVRYSPLHF. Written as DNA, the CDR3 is TGCGCCAGCAGTTCAACAGGGGTTAGATATTCACCCCTCCACTTT.

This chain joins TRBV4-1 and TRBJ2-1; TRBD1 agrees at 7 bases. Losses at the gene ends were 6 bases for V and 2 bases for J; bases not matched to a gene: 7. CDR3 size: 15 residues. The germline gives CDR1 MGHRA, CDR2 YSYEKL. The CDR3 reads CASRINRGAYNEQFF. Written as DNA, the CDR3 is TGCGCCAGCAGGATTAACAGGGGAGCCTACAATGAGCAGTTCTTC.

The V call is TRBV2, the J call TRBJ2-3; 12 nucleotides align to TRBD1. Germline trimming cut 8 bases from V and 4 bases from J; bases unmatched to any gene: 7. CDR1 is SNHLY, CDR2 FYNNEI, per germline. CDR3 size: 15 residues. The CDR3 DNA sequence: TGTGCCAGCTCCCGGGACAGGGGGCTTTCAGATACGCAGTATTTT. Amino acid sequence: CASSRDRGLSDTQYF. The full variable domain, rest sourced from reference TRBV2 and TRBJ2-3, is EPEVTQTPSHQVTQMGQEVILRCVPISNHLYFYWYRQILGQKVEFLVSFYNNEISEKSEIFDDQFSVERPDGSNFTLKIRSTKLEDSAMYFCASSRDRGLSDTQYFGPGTRLTVL.

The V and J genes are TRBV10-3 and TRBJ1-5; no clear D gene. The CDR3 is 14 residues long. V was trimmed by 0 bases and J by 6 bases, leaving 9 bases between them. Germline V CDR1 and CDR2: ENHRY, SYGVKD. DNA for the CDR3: TGTGCCATCAGTGAGTCGGGCCAGCCTCAGCCCCAGCATTTT. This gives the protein CAISESGQPQPQHF.

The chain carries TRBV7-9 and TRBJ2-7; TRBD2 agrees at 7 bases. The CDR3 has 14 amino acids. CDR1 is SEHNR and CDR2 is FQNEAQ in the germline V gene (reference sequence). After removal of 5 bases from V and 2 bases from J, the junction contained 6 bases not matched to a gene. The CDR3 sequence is CASSRGEGTYEQYF. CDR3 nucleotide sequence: TGTGCCAGCAGCCGAGGGGAGGGAACCTACGAGCAGTACTTC.

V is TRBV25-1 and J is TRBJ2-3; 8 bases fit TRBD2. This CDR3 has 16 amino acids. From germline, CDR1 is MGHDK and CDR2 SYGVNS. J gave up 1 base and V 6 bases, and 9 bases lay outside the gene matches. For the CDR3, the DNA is TGTGCCAGCAGCCTACAGACTAGCGCAGGCACAGATACGCAGTATTTT. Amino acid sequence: CASSLQTSAGTDTQYF.

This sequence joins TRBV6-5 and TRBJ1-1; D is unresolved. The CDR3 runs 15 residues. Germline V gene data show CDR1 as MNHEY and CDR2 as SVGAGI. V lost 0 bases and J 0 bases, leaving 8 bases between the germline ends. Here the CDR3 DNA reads TGTGCCAGCAGTTACTCGTGGCGGTTGAACACTGAAGCTTTCTTT. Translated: CASSYSWRLNTEAFF.

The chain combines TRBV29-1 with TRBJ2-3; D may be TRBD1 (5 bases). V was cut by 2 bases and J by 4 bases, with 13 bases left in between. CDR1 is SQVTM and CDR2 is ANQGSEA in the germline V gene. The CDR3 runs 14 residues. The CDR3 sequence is CSVEPQGKADTQYF. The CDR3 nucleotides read TGCAGCGTTGAACCCCAGGGTAAGGCAGATACGCAGTATTTT.

The CDR3 DNA is TGCGCCAGCAGCTTGGGAGTGTACCAAGAGACCCAGTACTTC. It is translated as CASSLGVYQETQYF. V usage is TRBV5-1 and J usage is TRBJ2-5; D call uncertain. The germline CDR1 and CDR2 sequences are SGHRS and YFSETQ. CDR3 length: 14 residues. Between the trimmed V and J ends, which lost 0 bases and 0 bases, there was a span of 6 bases.

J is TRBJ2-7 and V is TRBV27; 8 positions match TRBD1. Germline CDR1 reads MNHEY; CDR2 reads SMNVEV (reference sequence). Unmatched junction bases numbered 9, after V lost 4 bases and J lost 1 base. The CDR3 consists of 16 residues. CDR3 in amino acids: CASSSLGRTGSYEQYF. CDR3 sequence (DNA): TGTGCCAGCAGTTCCTTAGGGCGGACAGGGTCCTACGAGCAGTACTTC.

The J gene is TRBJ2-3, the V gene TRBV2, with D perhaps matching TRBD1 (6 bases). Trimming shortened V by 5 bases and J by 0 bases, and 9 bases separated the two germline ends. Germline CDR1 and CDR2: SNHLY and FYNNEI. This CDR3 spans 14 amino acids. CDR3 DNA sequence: TGTGCCAGCAGTAACAGGGCTAGCACAGATACGCAGTATTTT. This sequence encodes CASSNRASTDTQYF.

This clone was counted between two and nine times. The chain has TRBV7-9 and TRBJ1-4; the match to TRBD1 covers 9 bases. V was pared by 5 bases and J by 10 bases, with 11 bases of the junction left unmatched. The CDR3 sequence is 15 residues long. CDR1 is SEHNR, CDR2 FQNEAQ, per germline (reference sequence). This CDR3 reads CASSGTGSRRGKLFF. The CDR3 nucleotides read TGTGCCAGCAGCGGGACAGGGTCCCGGCGAGGAAAACTGTTTTTT.

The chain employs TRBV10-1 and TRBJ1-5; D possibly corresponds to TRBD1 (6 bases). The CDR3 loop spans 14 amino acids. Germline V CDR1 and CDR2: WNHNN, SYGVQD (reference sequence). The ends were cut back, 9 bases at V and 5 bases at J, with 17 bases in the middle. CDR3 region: CARNTGYWDQPQHF. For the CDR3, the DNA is TGCGCCAGAAACACAGGGTATTGGGATCAGCCCCAGCATTTT.

CDR3 nucleotides: TGTGCCAGCTCACCACCGAGAACAGATACGCAGTATTTT. This gives the protein CASSPPRTDTQYF. V is TRBV18 and J is TRBJ2-3; D remains ambiguous. The ends were cut back, 0 bases at V and 3 bases at J, with 4 bases in the middle. The germline V gene encodes CDR1 KGHSH and CDR2 LQKENI. This CDR3 region has 13 residues.

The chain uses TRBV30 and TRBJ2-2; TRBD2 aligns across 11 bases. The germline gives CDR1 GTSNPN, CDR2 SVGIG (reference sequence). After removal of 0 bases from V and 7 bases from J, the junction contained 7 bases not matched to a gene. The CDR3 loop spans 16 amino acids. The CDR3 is CAWSVRLAGSYGELFF. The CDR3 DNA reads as TGTGCCTGGAGTGTACGACTAGCGGGGTCCTACGGGGAGCTGTTTTTT.

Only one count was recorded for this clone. The CDR3 DNA reads as TGTGCCAGCAGCGCCCGCGGGGGGGCCCCCACCGGGGAGCTGTTTTTT. Translated, it gives CASSARGGAPTGELFF. This chain uses TRBV9 with TRBJ2-2, with 9 bases matching TRBD2. This CDR3 is 16 amino acids long. After removal of 3 bases from V and 4 bases from J, the junction contained 7 bases not matched to a gene. CDR1 SGDLS and CDR2 YYNGEE come from the germline V gene.

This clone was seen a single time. This chain's CDR3 is CAISEGTTGADTQYF. CDR3 in DNA: TGTGCCATCAGTGAGGGCACTACAGGGGCAGATACGCAGTATTTT. The chain links TRBV10-3 to TRBJ2-3; TRBD1 matches 7 bases. With V trimmed by 2 bases and J by 4 bases, 6 bases remained unmatched. Per germline, CDR1 ENHRY and CDR2 SYGVKD. The CDR3 is made up of 15 amino acids.

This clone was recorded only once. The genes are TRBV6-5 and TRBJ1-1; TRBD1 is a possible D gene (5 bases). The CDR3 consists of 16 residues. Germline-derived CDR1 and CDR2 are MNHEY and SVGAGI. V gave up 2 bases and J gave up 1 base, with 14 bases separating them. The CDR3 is CASSYGLQGQNTEAFF. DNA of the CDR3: TGTGCCAGCAGTTACGGGCTCCAGGGCCAGAACACTGAAGCTTTCTTT.

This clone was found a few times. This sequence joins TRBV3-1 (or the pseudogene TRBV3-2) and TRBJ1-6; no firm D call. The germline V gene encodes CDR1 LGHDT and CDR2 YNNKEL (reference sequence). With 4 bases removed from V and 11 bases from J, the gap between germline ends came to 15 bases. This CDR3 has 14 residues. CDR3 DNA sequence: TGTGCCAGCAGCCCCTCCCGGGGAGAGGCACCCCTCCACTTT. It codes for CASSPSRGEAPLHF.

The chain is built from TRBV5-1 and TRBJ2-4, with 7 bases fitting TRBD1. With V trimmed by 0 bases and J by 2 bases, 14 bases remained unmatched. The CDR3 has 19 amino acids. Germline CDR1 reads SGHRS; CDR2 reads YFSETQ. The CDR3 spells CASSLEVWRQGRTKNIQYF. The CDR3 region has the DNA TGCGCCAGCAGCTTGGAAGTATGGAGACAGGGTAGGACCAAAAACATTCAGTACTTC. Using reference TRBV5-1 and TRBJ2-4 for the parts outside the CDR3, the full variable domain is KAGVTQTPRYLIKTRGQQVTLSCSPISGHRSVSWYQQTPGQGLQFLFEYFSETQRNKGNFPGRFSGRQFSNSRSEMNVSTLELGDSALYLCASSLEVWRQGRTKNIQYFGAGTRLSVL.

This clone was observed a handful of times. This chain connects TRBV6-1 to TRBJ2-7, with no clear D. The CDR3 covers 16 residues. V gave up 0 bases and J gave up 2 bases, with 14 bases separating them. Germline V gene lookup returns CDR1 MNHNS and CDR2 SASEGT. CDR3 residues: CASSEALMAVAYEQYF. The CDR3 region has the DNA TGTGCCAGCAGTGAAGCGCTGATGGCGGTTGCCTACGAGCAGTACTTC.

CDR3 nucleotide sequence: TGCGCCAGGGGACAGCCAGATCAGCCCCAGCATTTT. Encoded protein: CARGQPDQPQHF. The chain combines TRBV10-1 with TRBJ1-5, with 7 bases lining up with TRBD1. The germline gives CDR1 WNHNN, CDR2 SYGVQD (reference sequence). There are 12 residues in the CDR3. Trimming cost V 9 bases and J 5 bases; bases outside gene matches: 4.

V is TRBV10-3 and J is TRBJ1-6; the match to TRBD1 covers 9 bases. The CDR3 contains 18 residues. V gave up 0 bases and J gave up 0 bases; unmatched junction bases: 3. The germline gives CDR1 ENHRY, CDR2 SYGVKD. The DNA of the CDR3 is TGTGCCATCAGTGAGTCCGGGACAGGGAGCTCCTATAATTCACCCCTCCACTTT. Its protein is CAISESGTGSSYNSPLHF.

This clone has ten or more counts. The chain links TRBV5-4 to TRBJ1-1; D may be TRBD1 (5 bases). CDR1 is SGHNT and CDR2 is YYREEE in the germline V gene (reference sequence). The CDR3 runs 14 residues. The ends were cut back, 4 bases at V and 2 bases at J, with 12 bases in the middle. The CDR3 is CASSPPGLNTEAFF. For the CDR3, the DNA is TGTGCCAGCAGCCCTCCGGGACTAAACACTGAAGCTTTCTTT.

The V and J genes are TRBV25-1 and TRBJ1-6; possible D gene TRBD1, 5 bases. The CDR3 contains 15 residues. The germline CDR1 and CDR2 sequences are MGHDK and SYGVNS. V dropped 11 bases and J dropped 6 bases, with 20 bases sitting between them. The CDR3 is CAAQPRQGSNSPLHF. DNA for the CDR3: TGTGCCGCCCAGCCTCGCCAGGGATCTAATTCACCCCTCCACTTT.

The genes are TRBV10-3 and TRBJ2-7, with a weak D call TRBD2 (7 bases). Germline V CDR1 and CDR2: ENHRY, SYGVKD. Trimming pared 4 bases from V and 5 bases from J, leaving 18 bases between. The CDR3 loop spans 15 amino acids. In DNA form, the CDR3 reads TGTGCCATCAGTGTGGAGGGGGGGCATAGGAACGAGCAGTACTTC. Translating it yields CAISVEGGHRNEQYF.

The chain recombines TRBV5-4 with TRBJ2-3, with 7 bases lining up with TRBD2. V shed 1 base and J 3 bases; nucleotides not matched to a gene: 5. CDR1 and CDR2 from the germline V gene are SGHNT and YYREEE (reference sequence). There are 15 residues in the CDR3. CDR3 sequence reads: CASSLPPGGTDTQYF. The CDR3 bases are TGTGCCAGCAGCTTGCCTCCGGGGGGAACAGATACGCAGTATTTT. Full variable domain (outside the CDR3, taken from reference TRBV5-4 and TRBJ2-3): ETGVTQSPTHLIKTRGQQVTLRCSSQSGHNTVSWYQQALGQGPQFIFQYYREEENGRGNFPPRFSGLQFPNYSSELNVNALELDDSALYLCASSLPPGGTDTQYFGPGTRLTVL.

CDR3 DNA sequence: TGTGCCAGCAGCCCTCAGAGTAGGGGTCTTAACTATGGCTACACCTTC. This gives the protein CASSPQSRGLNYGYTF. The chain recombines TRBV6-2 or TRBV6-3 with TRBJ1-2, with a possible D match to TRBD1 (5 bases). CDR3 length: 16 amino acids. V was pared by 6 bases and J by 1 base, with 18 bases between. Germline CDR1 MNHEY, CDR2 SVGEGT.

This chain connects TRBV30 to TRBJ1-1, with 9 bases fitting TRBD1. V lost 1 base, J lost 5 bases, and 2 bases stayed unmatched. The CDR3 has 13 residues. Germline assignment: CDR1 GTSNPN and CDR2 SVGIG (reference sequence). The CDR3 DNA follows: TGTGCCTGGAGTGAACAGGGGGCTACTGAAGCTTTCTTT. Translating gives CAWSEQGATEAFF.

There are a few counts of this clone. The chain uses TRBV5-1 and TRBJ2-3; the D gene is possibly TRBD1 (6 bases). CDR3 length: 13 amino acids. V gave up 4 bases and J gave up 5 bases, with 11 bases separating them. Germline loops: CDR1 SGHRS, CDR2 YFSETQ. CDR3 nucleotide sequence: TGCGCCAGCAGCCACCGGACAGAAGATACGCAGTATTTT. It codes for CASSHRTEDTQYF. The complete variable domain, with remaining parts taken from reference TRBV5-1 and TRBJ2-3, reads KAGVTQTPRYLIKTRGQQVTLSCSPISGHRSVSWYQQTPGQGLQFLFEYFSETQRNKGNFPGRFSGRQFSNSRSEMNVSTLELGDSALYLCASSHRTEDTQYFGPGTRLTVL.